The sequence of this T cell receptor (beta chain) was determined in a study of glioma-infiltrating T cells. Using RNA template, CDR3s of TCR alpha and beta were amplified with iRepertoire arm-PCR. Via MiXCR, TCRdb re-called the multiplex PCR reads, giving one row per CDR3 protein. The table records some 130,000 distinct CDR3 sequences, about 25% of them present only once. This clonotype was counted many times. The V gene's germline CDR1 is MNHNS and CDR2 SASEGT. The CDR3 is made up of 16 amino acids. Between the trimmed V and J ends, which lost 5 bases and 3 bases, there was a span of 19 bases. The chain employs TRBV6-1 and TRBJ1-1; D not resolved. The receptor comes from a human donor with low-grade glioma or glioblastoma, undergoing nonglioma brain surgery, or in good health (not recorded which). Sequences were obtained from glioma tissue, nonneoplastic brain tissue, or PBMCs (not recorded which). The CDR3 sequence is CASSPASSDSDTEAFF. The CDR3 DNA follows: TGTGCCAGCAGTCCCGCGTCGTCGGACTCCGACACTGAAGCTTTCTTT.